The 12 T cell receptor beta chains below all came from one sample that was sequenced in a study of identical twins. TCRdb itself ran the 5' RACE reads through MiXCR, one entry per CDR3 protein. The sample lists 1.5 million to 2 million distinct CDR3 sequences; less than 40% were seen once. The sample was cord blood. These receptors were obtained from a newborn girl in good health.

V usage is TRBV20-1 and J usage is TRBJ2-1; the match to TRBD2 covers 11 bases. V shed 5 bases and J 4 bases; nucleotides not matched to a gene: 7. CDR3 length equals 15 residues. Germline loops: CDR1 DFQATT, CDR2 SNEGSKA (reference sequence). CDR3 nucleotides: TGCAGTGCTTGTGTAGCGGGAGGGGTGTACAATGAGCAGTTCTTC. It specifies CSACVAGGVYNEQFF.

The gene calls are TRBV5-1 and TRBJ1-2; D gene unclear. The CDR3 covers 15 residues. Looked up from germline, CDR1 is SGHRS and CDR2 is YFSETQ. V lost 1 base to trimming and J lost 0 bases, with 10 bases between them. In nucleotides, the CDR3 is TGCGCCAGCAGCTTGAGCGCCATCTCTAACTATGGCTACACCTTC. This sequence encodes CASSLSAISNYGYTF.

J is TRBJ1-2 and V is TRBV30; TRBD1 matches 7 bases. J gave up 2 bases and V 7 bases, and 10 bases lay outside the gene matches. The germline CDR1 and CDR2 sequences are GTSNPN and SVGIG (reference sequence). This CDR3 is 14 amino acids long. CDR3 protein: CALTRTGRNYGYTF. CDR3 coding DNA: TGTGCCTTAACCCGGACAGGACGAAACTATGGCTACACCTTC.

This sequence joins TRBV7-8 and TRBJ2-1, with unresolved D. Trimming removed 2 bases from V and 2 bases from J, with 7 bases in between. This CDR3 region has 14 residues. Germline V gene sequence: CDR1 SGHVS, CDR2 FQNEAQ. The CDR3 here is CASSLQRAYNEQFF. CDR3 nucleotides: TGTGCCAGCAGCTTACAACGGGCCTACAATGAGCAGTTCTTC.

This chain connects TRBV5-1 to TRBJ2-3; 8 bases map to TRBD2. The ends lost 0 bases at V and 3 bases at J; junction bases unmatched: 12. Per the germline V gene, CDR1 is SGHRS and CDR2 is YFSETQ. This CDR3 is 18 amino acids long. The CDR3 DNA follows: TGCGCCAGCAGCTTGGTAGTAGCGGGACCAAAAGGGACAGATACGCAGTATTTT. Encoded protein: CASSLVVAGPKGTDTQYF.

The genes are TRBV28 and TRBJ2-7, with D possibly matching TRBD1 (6 bases). This CDR3 comprises 19 residues. Looked up from germline, CDR1 is MDHEN and CDR2 is SYDVKM. V shed 2 bases and J shed 3 bases, with 26 bases lying between them. The CDR3 DNA reads as TGTGCCAGCAGTTTAGTTGGTTCGGGCACCGGGACACACCTCTACGAGCAGTACTTC. Its translation is CASSLVGSGTGTHLYEQYF. Looking up the rest from reference TRBV28 and TRBJ2-7 gives the full variable domain: DVKVTQSSRYLVKRTGEKVFLECVQDMDHENMFWYRQDPGLGLRLIYFSYDVKMKEKGDIPEGYSVSREKKERFSLILESASTNQTSMYLCASSLVGSGTGTHLYEQYFGPGTRLTVT.

In its sample, this clonotype was seen a few times. The chain uses TRBV18 and TRBJ1-2; maybe TRBD1 (6 bases). The CDR3 extends over 13 amino acids. Trimming stripped 4 bases from V and 4 bases from J, with 10 bases between. From germline, CDR1 is KGHSH and CDR2 LQKENI. CDR3 loop: CASSRTVPYGYTF. The CDR3 DNA follows: TGTGCCAGCTCACGGACAGTCCCCTATGGCTACACCTTC. Full variable domain (rest looked up from reference TRBV18 and TRBJ1-2): NAGVMQNPRHLVRRRGQEARLRCSPMKGHSHVYWYRQLPEEGLKFMVYLQKENIIDESGMPKERFSAEFPKEGPSILRIQQVVRGDSAAYFCASSRTVPYGYTFGSGTRLTVV.

V is TRBV20-1 and J is TRBJ1-5, with TRBD1 matching 9 bases. V gave up 5 bases and J gave up 1 base; unmatched junction bases: 9. Germline assignment: CDR1 DFQATT and CDR2 SNEGSKA (reference sequence). The CDR3 sequence is 16 residues long. The CDR3 spells CSAGRGGQGSNQPQHF. CDR3 DNA: TGCAGTGCTGGAAGAGGGGGACAGGGAAGCAATCAGCCCCAGCATTTT.

J is TRBJ2-7 and V is TRBV11-2, with D possibly matching TRBD2 (6 bases). V was pared by 5 bases and J by 1 base, with 15 bases between. There are 15 residues in the CDR3. From germline, CDR1 is SGHAT and CDR2 FQNNGV. Here the CDR3 reads CASSATGTYSYEQYF. The CDR3 DNA is TGTGCCAGCAGCGCCACTGGGACTTATTCCTACGAGCAGTACTTC.

The chain combines TRBV5-1 with TRBJ1-5; weak D call: TRBD1 (5 bases). V was trimmed by 0 bases and J by 1 base, leaving 11 bases between them. The CDR3 length is 16 residues. From germline, CDR1 is SGHRS and CDR2 YFSETQ. The CDR3 DNA follows: TGCGCCAGCAGCTTGGCAGGGATCGGGAGCAATCAGCCCCAGCATTTT. This sequence encodes CASSLAGIGSNQPQHF.

This chain uses TRBV11-2 with TRBJ2-2; perhaps TRBD2 as D (6 bases). Germline V lookup: CDR1 SGHAT, CDR2 FQNNGV. The CDR3 runs to 22 residues. Trimming shortened V by 0 bases and J by 4 bases, and 30 bases separated the two germline ends. The CDR3 spells CASSLDPAPFQRVAGRTGELFF. The CDR3 DNA reads as TGTGCCAGCAGCTTAGATCCCGCGCCGTTCCAGCGGGTGGCAGGGCGCACCGGGGAGCTGTTTTTT.

The chain combines TRBV2 with TRBJ2-3, with D unclear. The CDR3 totals 13 residues. Looked up from germline, CDR1 is SNHLY and CDR2 is FYNNEI. V lost 4 bases and J lost 6, with 11 bases in between. In nucleotides, the CDR3 is TGTGCCAGCAGTGCTGGCTACCGGGATACGCAGTATTTT. Translated, it gives CASSAGYRDTQYF.